The 27 T cell receptor beta chains presented below share a single source sample, sequenced in a study of Ad26.COV2.S vaccination and SARS-CoV-2 variants. Only in-frame clones appear in the TCRdb table, and some are missing; sequencing was by immunoSEQ multiplex PCR. The data show about 460,000 clones, with roughly 87% seen just once and 1.7% held by the top ten. The sample's treatment: some 20 received Ad26.COV2.S at low or high dose, single or two shots; 5 received placebo; per-sample allocation not given. Samples analyzed were those drawn on day 63 after the first vaccine or placebo injection. The specimen comprised peripheral blood, sampled in a trial of Ad26.COV2.S vaccine versus placebo. These receptors all stem from a person between 18 and 65 years old who received the Ad26.COV2.S COVID-19 vaccine or a placebo.

V is TRBV2 and J is TRBJ2-3; 7 nucleotides align to TRBD1. The CDR3 sequence is 15 residues long. J was trimmed by 4 bases and V by 7 bases; bases with no gene match: 11. Germline V CDR1 and CDR2: SNHLY, FYNNEI. The CDR3 sequence is CASKTTGAGADTQYF. The DNA for the CDR3 is TGTGCCAGCAAGACCACAGGGGCCGGAGCAGATACGCAGTATTTT.

The rearrangement joins TRBV6-5 to TRBJ1-6; a possible D gene is TRBD1 (5 bases). Trimming took 7 bases from V and 6 from J, leaving 16 bases between them. The CDR3 totals 15 residues. The germline CDR1 and CDR2 sequences are MNHEY and SVGAGI. This chain's CDR3 is CASTLRGGVNSPLHF. Here the CDR3 DNA reads TGTGCCAGCACTCTACGGGGGGGGGTTAATTCACCCCTCCACTTT.

A single count supports this clone. The chain links TRBV7-9 to TRBJ2-1; D gene uncertain. The CDR3 totals 16 residues. With 4 bases removed from V and 0 bases from J, the gap between germline ends came to 13 bases. Germline V gene sequence: CDR1 SEHNR, CDR2 FQNEAQ (reference sequence). CDR3 residues: CASSSSDRYSYNEQFF. The CDR3 nucleotides are TGTGCCAGCAGCTCCTCAGACCGGTACTCCTACAATGAGCAGTTCTTC.

In nucleotides, the CDR3 is TGTGCCAGCAGCCAAGGGGGGGGCACTGAAGCTTTCTTT. Amino acids: CASSQGGGTEAFF. This chain joins TRBV7-9 and TRBJ1-1, with D possibly TRBD1 on 6 matching bases. Trimming left V 5 bases short and J 4 bases short, with 11 bases between. The germline gives CDR1 SEHNR, CDR2 FQNEAQ (reference sequence). The CDR3 contains 13 residues.

The chain has TRBV6-5 and TRBJ1-6; D gene ambiguous. V lost 2 bases, J lost 0 bases, and 8 bases lay in between. Germline V lookup: CDR1 MNHEY, CDR2 SVGAGI. This CDR3 has 16 amino acids. CDR3 region: CASSYAESSYNSPLHF. The CDR3 DNA is TGTGCCAGCAGTTACGCTGAGAGCTCCTATAATTCACCCCTCCACTTT.

J is TRBJ1-2 and V is TRBV30; D is undetermined. The CDR3 is 14 amino acids. Trimming removed 1 base from V and 8 bases from J, with 17 bases in between. From germline, CDR1 is GTSNPN and CDR2 SVGIG (reference sequence). CDR3 residues: CAWSEGQPAAGYTF. The CDR3 DNA sequence: TGTGCCTGGAGTGAGGGCCAGCCCGCGGCGGGCTACACCTTC.

The rearrangement joins TRBV24-1 to TRBJ1-3, with a tentative D call TRBD1 (5 bases). Germline CDR1 reads KGHDR; CDR2 reads SFDVKD. The CDR3 runs to 13 residues. V dropped 5 bases and J dropped 2 bases, with 6 bases sitting between them. DNA for the CDR3: TGTGCCACCAGTGGCAGGGCTGGAAACACCATATATTTT. This translates into CATSGRAGNTIYF.

This clone has only one observation. The genes are TRBV9 and TRBJ2-3; no definite D call. Germline V gives CDR1 SGDLS, CDR2 YYNGEE. This CDR3 is built from 15 residues. V was pared by 0 bases and J by 2 bases, with 10 bases between. CDR3 DNA sequence: TGTGCCAGCAGCGTAGTTCCCGGCTCCACAGATACGCAGTATTTT. Amino acid sequence: CASSVVPGSTDTQYF.

The rearrangement uses TRBV7-6 and TRBJ2-7; the D gene is possibly TRBD2 (5 bases). Germline-derived CDR1 and CDR2 are SGHVS and FNYEAQ. The CDR3 is 13 residues long. Trimming pared 2 bases from V and 3 bases from J, leaving 8 bases between. The CDR3 spells CASSLSAGYEQYF. CDR3 DNA: TGTGCCAGCAGCTTAAGTGCGGGCTACGAGCAGTACTTC.

This rearrangement joins TRBV18 to TRBJ2-7; D is possibly TRBD2 (6 bases). Germline V gene lookup returns CDR1 KGHSH and CDR2 LQKENI. The V gene lost 3 bases and the J gene lost 9 bases, with 12 bases spanning the gap. The CDR3 contains 12 residues. CDR3 in DNA: TGTGCCAGCTCACCGGGAGGAAAGGGGCAGTACTTC. Translating gives CASSPGGKGQYF.

The chain recombines TRBV6-2 or TRBV6-3 with TRBJ2-1, with 11 nucleotides matching TRBD2. Trimming took 4 bases from V and 0 from J; bases not matched to a gene: 17. CDR1 and CDR2 from the germline V gene are MNHEY and SVGEGT. CDR3 length: 21 amino acids. CDR3 region: CASSLQGGSGRAGISYNEQFF. For the CDR3, the DNA is TGTGCCAGCAGTTTACAGGGGGGTAGCGGGAGGGCCGGTATCTCCTACAATGAGCAGTTCTTC.

Only a few counts were recorded for this clone. V usage is TRBV5-4 and J usage is TRBJ1-1; D unresolved. The CDR3 loop spans 14 amino acids. Germline values: CDR1 SGHNT, CDR2 YYREEE (reference sequence). Between the trimmed V and J ends, which lost 4 bases and 1 base, there was a span of 11 bases. The CDR3 sequence is CASSQRTGNTEAFF. CDR3 sequence (DNA): TGTGCCAGCAGCCAGAGGACGGGGAACACTGAAGCTTTCTTT. Combining the CDR3 with reference TRBV5-4 and TRBJ1-1 gives the whole variable domain ETGVTQSPTHLIKTRGQQVTLRCSSQSGHNTVSWYQQALGQGPQFIFQYYREEENGRGNFPPRFSGLQFPNYSSELNVNALELDDSALYLCASSQRTGNTEAFFGQGTRLTVV.

The genes are TRBV20-1 and TRBJ2-5; unclear D gene. The CDR3 covers 10 residues. The germline V gene has CDR1 DFQATT and CDR2 SNEGSKA (reference sequence). V lost 5 bases to trimming and J lost 4 bases, with 5 bases between them. The CDR3, as DNA: TGCAGTGCTGAGCTAGAGACCCAGTACTTC. This gives the protein CSAELETQYF.

The V gene is TRBV24-1, the J gene TRBJ2-4; D ambiguous. The CDR3 is 13 residues long. The germline CDR1 and CDR2 sequences are KGHDR and SFDVKD. The V and J ends lost 2 bases and 9 bases respectively, with 10 bases between them. The CDR3, as DNA: TGTGCCACCAGTGATTCCTTGGTGGGCATTCAGTACTTC. Protein: CATSDSLVGIQYF.

This clone was recorded only once. V is TRBV9 and J is TRBJ2-1; unclear D gene. V was cut by 2 bases and J by 6 bases, with 12 bases left in between. The CDR3 has 14 amino acids. Looked up from germline, CDR1 is SGDLS and CDR2 is YYNGEE. This CDR3 is CASSVNPVSNEQFF. As DNA, the CDR3 is TGTGCCAGCAGCGTCAACCCCGTTTCCAATGAGCAGTTCTTC. Looking up the rest from reference TRBV9 and TRBJ2-1 gives the full variable domain: DSGVTQTPKHLITATGQRVTLRCSPRSGDLSVYWYQQSLDQGLQFLIQYYNGEERAKGNILERFSAQQFPDLHSELNLSSLELGDSALYFCASSVNPVSNEQFFGPGTRLTVL.

V and J are TRBV4-3 and TRBJ2-7; 10 bases are a match to TRBD2. CDR1 is LGHNA, CDR2 YSLEER, per germline. J lost 0 bases, V lost 2 bases, and 16 bases had no gene match. The CDR3 has 20 amino acids. CDR3 residues: CASSQIRASGGLASSYEQYF. CDR3 bases: TGCGCCAGCAGCCAAATTAGGGCTAGCGGGGGCCTCGCTAGCTCCTACGAGCAGTACTTC.

This clone has only one observation. The rearrangement joins TRBV20-1 to TRBJ1-4, with D hard to call. The CDR3 totals 11 residues. Germline CDR1 is DFQATT and CDR2 is SNEGSKA (reference sequence). V dropped 6 bases and J dropped 7 bases, with 9 bases sitting between them. The CDR3 nucleotides are TGCAGTGCCAGGACGGCTGAAAAACTGTTTTTT. This gives the protein CSARTAEKLFF.

This clone was observed once. The chain carries TRBV4-1 and TRBJ2-2; 14 nucleotides match TRBD2. Germline V lookup: CDR1 MGHRA, CDR2 YSYEKL. The ends lost 1 base at V and 6 bases at J; junction bases unmatched: 10. The CDR3 consists of 19 residues. The CDR3 bases are TGCGCCAGCAGCCAAGGTCCCGGGACTAGCGGGAGAGGGTCCGGGGAGCTGTTTTTT. This encodes CASSQGPGTSGRGSGELFF.

The chain is built from TRBV3-1 (or the pseudogene TRBV3-2) and TRBJ2-6; 7 positions agree with TRBD2. The V and J ends lost 1 base and 3 bases, in that order; junction bases with no gene match: 12. CDR1 and CDR2 (germline): LGHDT, YNNKEL (reference sequence). CDR3 length: 19 residues. CDR3 residues: CASSQVLRDYLGGANVLTF. The CDR3 bases are TGTGCCAGCAGCCAAGTCCTCAGGGACTACCTAGGTGGGGCCAACGTCCTGACTTTC.

V and J are TRBV28 and TRBJ1-2; TRBD1 matches 9 bases. This CDR3 has 16 residues. J was trimmed by 0 bases and V by 3 bases; bases with no gene match: 5. CDR1 is MDHEN and CDR2 is SYDVKM in the germline V gene. CDR3 in DNA: TGTGCCAGCAGTTTTATGAGGGACAGGGCTAACTATGGCTACACCTTC. It translates to CASSFMRDRANYGYTF.

Only one count was recorded for this clone. This sample includes further DNA sequences coding for the same CDR3. The V gene is TRBV7-9, the J gene TRBJ1-4; 9 bases line up with TRBD1. This CDR3 has 15 residues. Germline values: CDR1 SEHNR, CDR2 FQNEAQ (reference sequence). Trimming took 1 base from V and 8 from J; bases not matched to a gene: 5. CDR3 amino acids: CASSLGDRDGEKLFF. CDR3 coding DNA: TGTGCCAGCAGCTTAGGGGACAGGGATGGAGAAAAACTGTTTTTT.

This rearrangement joins TRBV7-8 to TRBJ1-4, with D perhaps TRBD1 (6 bases). Trimming shortened V by 0 bases and J by 7 bases, and 18 bases separated the two germline ends. The CDR3 runs 17 residues. CDR1 and CDR2 from the germline V gene are SGHVS and FQNEAQ. CDR3 sequence: CASSLAGLTGHAEKLFF. CDR3 bases: TGTGCCAGCAGCTTAGCGGGCTTAACAGGGCATGCTGAAAAACTGTTTTTT.

The chain is built from TRBV7-2 and TRBJ1-1; weak D call: TRBD1 (5 bases). The V end lost 3 bases, the J end lost 1 base, and 9 bases lay between the germline ends. CDR3 size: 14 residues. CDR1 is SGHTA, CDR2 FQGNSA, per germline. CDR3 sequence (DNA): TGTGCCAGCAGCTTCGGGGGGGAGAACACTGAAGCTTTCTTT. Its translation is CASSFGGENTEAFF.

The chain is built from TRBV27 and TRBJ2-3, with D unclear. The germline V gene has CDR1 MNHEY and CDR2 SMNVEV (reference sequence). The CDR3 runs to 14 residues. V lost 2 bases to trimming and J lost 2 bases, with 8 bases between them. The CDR3 DNA reads TGTGCCAGCAGTTTACCGACCGACACAGATACGCAGTATTTT. Protein sequence: CASSLPTDTDTQYF.

This sequence joins TRBV30 and TRBJ1-2, with 7 bases that match TRBD1. The CDR3 is 13 amino acids. The germline V gene has CDR1 GTSNPN and CDR2 SVGIG (reference sequence). V was pared by 0 bases and J by 4 bases, with 2 bases of the junction left unmatched. The CDR3 region has the DNA TGTGCCTGGAGTGTACGGACAGGCTATGGCTACACCTTC. Its protein product is CAWSVRTGYGYTF.

The gene calls are TRBV28 and TRBJ2-1, with 10 bases matching TRBD2. With 1 base clipped from V and 7 bases from J, the junction kept 10 bases outside the gene matches. The CDR3 consists of 17 residues. Germline assignment: CDR1 MDHEN and CDR2 SYDVKM. CDR3 nucleotides: TGTGCCAGCAGTTTATTCCCACTAGCGGGGCGCCGGAATGAGCAGTTCTTC. As protein: CASSLFPLAGRRNEQFF.

Judged by abundance, this clone is medium-sized. The V call is TRBV28, the J call TRBJ1-5; D gene unclear. The germline CDR1 and CDR2 sequences are MDHEN and SYDVKM. The ends were cut back, 3 bases at V and 0 bases at J, with 12 bases in the middle. The CDR3 sequence is 16 residues long. CDR3 sequence: CASSLASEYSNQPQHF. The CDR3 bases are TGTGCCAGCAGTTTGGCCTCCGAGTATAGCAATCAGCCCCAGCATTTT.